A selection of T cell receptor beta chains follows, all from one sample in a study of blood T cell repertoires in COVID-19. Here immunoSEQ multiplex PCR was the method, and the copy in TCRdb shows in-frame clones only, minus some. The data contain some 190,000 clones, about 88% of them singletons. Sequencing was done on a sample of peripheral blood. These receptors were collected from a man between 18 and 35 years old with active or convalescent COVID-19. The CDR3 runs from the conserved cysteine through the conserved F or W. D genes are given only for firm matches. Where a row states a size, it is once, few, many or the class of an expanded clone; other rows omit it.

TRBJ2-1 | NA | TRBV15 | TRBD2 | CATSVRWSGSQDEQFF | TGTGCCACCAGCGTTAGGTGGAGCGGGAGTCAGGATGAGCAGTTCTTC
TRBJ2-1 | NA | TRBV18 | TRBD2 | CASSPSGGAWEQFF | TGTGCCAGCTCACCTAGCGGGGGGGCTTGGGAGCAGTTCTTC
TRBJ1-1 | NA | TRBV7-9 | NA | CASSLTLNTEAFF | TGTGCCAGCAGCTTAACTTTGAACACTGAAGCTTTCTTT
TRBJ1-1 | NA | TRBV7-9 | NA | CASSWGDTEAFF | TGTGCCAGCAGCTGGGGGGACACTGAAGCTTTCTTT
TRBJ1-1 | once | TRBV21-1 | NA | CASSKGGTGAEAFF | TGTGCCAGCAGCAAGGGGGGGACAGGGGCCGAAGCTTTCTTT
TRBJ2-5 | NA | TRBV2 | NA | CASSGDRVGTQYF | TGTGCCAGCAGCGGGGATCGCGTAGGGACCCAGTACTTC
TRBJ2-2 | NA | TRBV30 | NA | CAWNSPGELFF | TGTGCCTGGAACTCGCCCGGGGAGCTGTTTTTT
TRBJ2-7 | NA | TRBV19 | NA | CASSITTDTYEQYF | TGTGCCAGTAGTATAACCACAGATACCTACGAGCAGTACTTC
TRBJ2-3 | NA | TRBV7-2 | TRBD2 | CASSISGGYGLTDTQYF | TGTGCCAGCAGCATAAGCGGGGGGTACGGCCTGACAGATACGCAGTATTTT
TRBJ1-4 | NA | TRBV5-6 | NA | CASSQLISGDEKLFF | TGTGCCAGCAGCCAGCTGATTTCGGGGGATGAAAAACTGTTTTTT
TRBJ1-5 | NA | TRBV7-8 | TRBD1 | CASSLVTGAGIRPQHF | TGTGCCAGCAGCTTAGTAACAGGGGCCGGTATTCGGCCCCAGCATTTT
TRBJ2-7 | NA | TRBV7-6 | NA | CASSLEGLGEQYF | TGTGCCAGCAGCTTGGAGGGGTTGGGCGAGCAGTACTTC
TRBJ2-1 | NA | TRBV18 | TRBD2 | CASSPLAGVNNEQFF | TGTGCCAGCTCACCTCTAGCGGGAGTCAACAATGAGCAGTTCTTC
TRBJ1-5 | NA | TRBV19 | NA | CASSVTRGGTKQPQHF | TGTGCCAGTAGTGTAACGAGGGGAGGGACCAAGCAGCCCCAGCATTTT
TRBJ2-7 | NA | TRBV9 | TRBD1 | CASSVAGQGVYEQYF | TGTGCCAGCAGCGTAGCGGGACAGGGTGTCTACGAGCAGTACTTC
TRBJ2-7 | NA | TRBV18 | NA | CASSLRDISNEQYF | TGTGCCAGCTCACTACGGGACATCTCTAACGAGCAGTACTTC
TRBJ2-7 | NA | TRBV10-2 | TRBD1 | CASSDAGGYEQYF | TGCGCCAGCAGTGATGCAGGGGGCTACGAGCAGTACTTC
TRBJ1-1 | NA | TRBV18 | TRBD1 | CASTGKGALPNTEAFF | TGTGCCAGCACGGGAAAGGGGGCGCTCCCGAACACTGAAGCTTTCTTT
TRBJ1-2 | NA | TRBV29-1 | NA | CSVDNKLKLSGALGGYTF | TGCAGCGTGGATAACAAATTGAAGTTATCAGGGGCCCTCGGTGGCTACACCTTC
TRBJ2-7 | NA | TRBV27 | NA | CASTSRRTGEAYEQYF | TGTGCCAGCACCTCAAGGCGTACAGGAGAGGCCTACGAGCAGTACTTC
TRBJ1-6 | NA | TRBV6-1 | NA | CASSDERQGRSPLHF | TGTGCCAGCAGTGACGAGAGGCAGGGGCGTTCACCCCTCCACTTT
TRBJ1-2 | NA | TRBV6-5 | NA | CASHDAGQGGYTF | TGTGCCAGCCATGACGCCGGGCAGGGGGGCTACACCTTC
TRBJ1-1 | NA | TRBV19 | NA | CASSISGQSNTEAFF | TGTGCCAGTAGTATATCAGGGCAGTCGAACACTGAAGCTTTCTTT
TRBJ1-4 | NA | TRBV5-1 | TRBD1 | CASSLETGPGKLFF | TGCGCCAGCAGCTTGGAGACAGGGCCGGGAAAACTGTTTTTT
TRBJ2-7 | NA | TRBV20-1 | TRBD1 | CSASAPGQGFEQYF | TGCAGTGCTAGTGCGCCGGGACAGGGATTCGAGCAGTACTTC
TRBJ1-2 | NA | TRBV5-5 | TRBD1 | CASSLGTGQANYGYTF | TGTGCCAGCAGCTTGGGGACAGGGCAAGCTAACTATGGCTACACCTTC
TRBJ2-3 | NA | TRBV5-4 | NA | CASSFGASGSTDTQYF | TGTGCCAGCAGCTTTGGGGCCAGCGGGAGCACAGATACGCAGTATTTT
TRBJ1-5 | NA | TRBV21-1 | NA | CASRGNSSNQPQHF | TGTGCCAGCAGAGGAAACAGTAGCAATCAGCCCCAGCATTTT
TRBJ2-2 | NA | TRBV5-1 | TRBD2 | CASCPGGLVAGELFF | TGCGCCAGTTGCCCGGGGGGGCTCGTGGCCGGGGAGCTGTTTTTT